This T cell receptor beta chain came from a study of blood T cell repertoires in COVID-19. The overall study: Some COVID-19 samples were acute and others convalescent; all came from the United States, Italy and Spain. T cells, B-cell-depleted T cells, or PBMCs supplied cDNA or gDNA.

The Seattle patients joined while their infection was active and were tracked longitudinally afterward. CDR3 length: 11 amino acids. The V gene lost 0 bases and the J gene lost 3 bases, with 3 bases spanning the gap. Germline-derived CDR1 and CDR2 are DFQATT and SNEGSKA (reference sequence). This table comes from immunoSEQ multiplex PCR, and its TCRdb copy is limited to in-frame clones, with some not included. The sample lists about 48,000 clones; more than 75% were seen once. Sequencing was done on a sample of peripheral blood. This chain connects TRBV20-1 to TRBJ2-7; no firm D call. The sequence came from a woman older than 75 with COVID-19, enrolled during active disease. The CDR3 loop is CSARDYYEQYF. CDR3 bases: TGCAGTGCTAGAGACTACTACGAGCAGTACTTC.